Following are 19 T cell receptor beta chains from one sample sequenced in a study of T cells in women clearing cervical HPV infection. TCRdb's table, derived via immunoSEQ multiplex PCR, lists solely in-frame clones and lacks some. Across tens of thousands of clones, the top ten clones capture 0.95% to 1% of the sample. The sequenced sample consisted of blood buffy coat. The receptors originated from a woman between 18 and 69 years old with a cervical HPV16 infection that either progressed to CIN3+ or cleared (not recorded which).

With respect to this clone: The read terminates 3 residues before the CDR3 end, so the remaining end is supplied by the germline J gene. V and J are TRBV5-1 and TRBJ2-1, with 13 bases that match TRBD2. The CDR3 totals 14 residues. The trim removed 3 bases at V and 9 bases at J, leaving 3 bases unmatched. Germline values: CDR1 SGHRS, CDR2 YFSETQ. Here the CDR3 reads CASSSGTSGVEQFF. CDR3 bases read: TGCGCCAGCAGCTCCGGGACTAGCGGGGTTGAG.

CDR3 sequence reads: CASSPITSTDTQYF. The DNA read from the CDR3 is TGTGCCAGCAGCCCAATAACTAGCACAGATACG. The chain couples TRBV7-2 to TRBJ2-3, with D hard to call. With the read ending 3 residues before the CDR3 end, the germline J gene is used to fill in that end. Trimming removed 5 bases at V and 0 bases at J, with 9 bases between. Germline loops: CDR1 SGHTA, CDR2 FQGNSA. The CDR3 extends over 14 amino acids.

As for this clone: The read ends 3 residues early relative to the CDR3; the germline J gene fills the gap. The chain couples TRBV11-2 to TRBJ1-2; 7 bases agree with TRBD1. V lost 4 bases to trimming and J lost 4 bases; unmatched junction nucleotides: 9. This CDR3 spans 15 amino acids. The germline V gene encodes CDR1 SGHAT and CDR2 FQNNGV. The part of the CDR3 DNA that was read is TGTGCCAGCAGCTCGCCGGGACAGATTGGCTATGGC. Its translation: CASSSPGQIGYG. The entire CDR3 sequence reads CASSSPGQIGYGYTF.

Comment on this clone: The read is 3 residues too short to cover the CDR3 end, so that end is filled in from the germline J gene. The rearrangement uses TRBV19 and TRBJ1-4; TRBD1 agrees at 10 bases. CDR1 and CDR2 from the germline V gene are LNHDA and SQIVND (reference sequence). This CDR3 has 13 residues. The CDR3 reads CACSGTGDSPLFF. The CDR3 DNA, read in part, is TGTGCCTGTTCCGGGACAGGGGATTCACCA.

Regarding this clone: The missing CDR3 end, 3 residues past where the read stops, is filled in from the germline J gene. The chain has TRBV20-1 and TRBJ1-2; the match to TRBD1 covers 9 bases. V gave up 5 bases and J gave up 6 bases; unmatched junction bases: 4. CDR3 size: 12 residues. Germline V CDR1 and CDR2: DFQATT, SNEGSKA (reference sequence). The CDR3 loop reads CSARTGDDGYTF. CDR3 bases read: TGCAGTGCTCGGACAGGGGACGATGGC.

As concerns this clone: The read ends 3 residues early relative to the CDR3; the germline J gene fills the gap. V gene TRBV28 combines with J gene TRBJ1-6, with a possible D match to TRBD1 (6 bases). This CDR3 spans 16 amino acids. V was shortened by 3 bases and J by 8 bases, with 17 bases between the two germline ends. CDR1 MDHEN and CDR2 SYDVKM come from the germline V gene. CDR3 DNA, as far as it was read: TGTGCCAGCAGTTTTAACTCTCAGGGGTCTGATTCACCC. This sequence encodes CASSFNSQGSDSP. The entire CDR3 is CASSFNSQGSDSPLHF.

On this clone: The observed sequence ends 3 residues before the CDR3 terminus, with the missing tail filled in from the germline J gene. The gene calls are TRBV11-2 and TRBJ2-1; D remains ambiguous. Germline V gene lookup returns CDR1 SGHAT and CDR2 FQNNGV. V lost 5 bases and J 0 bases, leaving 11 bases between the germline ends. CDR3 length: 15 residues. The covered CDR3 bases are TGTGCCAGCAGCCCTCTGTCCAGCTCCTACAATGAG. Translation: CASSPLSSSYNE. The full CDR3 protein is CASSPLSSSYNEQFF.

Note on this clone: The observed sequence ends 3 residues before the CDR3 terminus, with the missing tail filled in from the germline J gene. The V and J genes are TRBV7-9 and TRBJ2-2; the D gene is possibly TRBD1 (6 bases). The germline V gene has CDR1 SEHNR and CDR2 FQNEAQ (reference sequence). The CDR3 totals 14 residues. CDR3 DNA, as far as it was read: TGTGCCAGCACCCCAGGGGCCCTGAATGAAAAG. Translated, it gives CASTPGALNEK. The CDR3 reads in full as CASTPGALNEKLFF.

Concerning this clone: The sequence runs out 3 residues before the end of the CDR3; the remainder is reconstructed from the germline J gene. This chain links TRBV4-1 with TRBJ1-5, with D possibly matching TRBD1 (5 bases). The CDR3 extends over 16 amino acids. The germline V gene encodes CDR1 MGHRA and CDR2 YSYEKL. V was pared by 4 bases and J by 0 bases, with 13 bases between. Here the CDR3 reads CASSPRVTDSNQPQHF. Incomplete CDR3 DNA: TGCGCCAGCAGCCCCAGGGTGACTGATAGCAATCAGCCC.

As regards this clone: Read coverage stops 3 residues before the CDR3 terminus; the germline J gene supplies the remainder. This rearrangement joins TRBV6-2 or TRBV6-3 to TRBJ2-2; D ambiguous. Looked up from germline, CDR1 is MNHEY and CDR2 is SVGEGT. The CDR3 runs 15 residues. The ends were cut back, 6 bases at V and 2 bases at J, with 13 bases in the middle. Partial CDR3 DNA: TGTGCCAGCAGCCAATCACTTGTTAACACCGGGGAG. Translation: CASSQSLVNTGE. The full CDR3 reads CASSQSLVNTGELFF.

About this clone: The CDR3 end falls 3 residues outside the read, so it is completed with the germline J gene. The chain has TRBV12-3 or TRBV12-4 and TRBJ2-1; 14 bases are shared with TRBD2. The CDR3 loop spans 17 amino acids. V lost 5 bases to trimming and J lost 9 bases; unmatched junction nucleotides: 12. The sequenced part of the CDR3 DNA is TGTGCCAGCAGTCCCACGGCGGGACTAGCGGGGGAGGGTGAG. This encodes CASSPTAGLAGEGE. The CDR3 in full is CASSPTAGLAGEGEQFF.

Comments on this clone: The read ends 3 residues before the CDR3 terminus; that terminus is restored from the germline J gene. V usage is TRBV29-1 and J usage is TRBJ2-3, with 10 positions matching TRBD1. Germline loops: CDR1 SQVTM, CDR2 ANQGSEA. V lost 5 bases and J lost 4; bases outside the gene matches: 3. The CDR3 length is 13 residues. CDR3 sequence: CSVPGQGSDTQYF. The DNA read from the CDR3 is TGCAGCGTTCCGGGACAGGGGTCAGATACG.

About this clone: Read sequence stops 3 residues before the CDR3 end, and the germline J gene provides the missing end. The V call is TRBV4-1, the J call TRBJ2-3; TRBD2 is a possible D gene (7 bases). The CDR3 spans 15 residues. CDR1 MGHRA and CDR2 YSYEKL come from the germline V gene. The germline V and J ends were trimmed by 5 bases and 0 bases, with 12 bases remaining between them. CDR3 amino acids: CASSGGAPSTDTQYF. CDR3 bases read: TGCGCCAGCAGCGGGGGGGCACCTAGCACAGATACG.

With regard to this clone: The DNA ends 3 residues before the CDR3 does, and the rest of the CDR3 is filled in from the germline J gene. The chain uses TRBV27 and TRBJ2-7, with D possibly being TRBD2 (6 bases). The V and J ends lost 5 bases and 0 bases respectively, with 14 bases between them. This CDR3 is 15 amino acids long. CDR1 and CDR2 (germline): MNHEY, SMNVEV (reference sequence). The CDR3 protein is CASSPSSGLSYEQYF. The covered CDR3 bases are TGTGCCAGCAGTCCCTCCTCGGGACTCTCCTACGAG.

In regard to this clone: The CDR3 is cut off 3 residues early in the read; its end comes from the germline J gene. The rearrangement links TRBV5-1 to TRBJ2-7; 7 positions agree with TRBD2. This CDR3 spans 15 amino acids. Germline V gives CDR1 SGHRS, CDR2 YFSETQ. V shed 4 bases and J 6 bases; nucleotides not matched to a gene: 13. The sequenced part of the CDR3 DNA is TGCGCCAGCAGCCCAGCGGGGCTTTGGGGGGGCGAG. It is translated as CASSPAGLWGGE. The complete CDR3 reads CASSPAGLWGGEQYF.

With regard to this clone: The read ends 3 residues early relative to the CDR3; the germline J gene fills the gap. The chain has TRBV20-1 and TRBJ2-1; TRBD2 aligns across 10 bases. V gave up 1 base and J gave up 3 bases; unmatched junction bases: 6. This CDR3 has 16 amino acids. From germline, CDR1 is DFQATT and CDR2 SNEGSKA (reference sequence). The DNA read from the CDR3 is TGCAGTGCTAGAGTGGCTAGCGGGGGATTCTACAATGAG. Protein sequence: CSARVASGGFYNE. The complete CDR3 sequence is CSARVASGGFYNEQFF.

On this clone: Sequencing ends 3 residues short of the CDR3 end; the germline J gene provides the rest. V usage is TRBV10-3 and J usage is TRBJ2-5; TRBD1 agrees at 7 bases. The CDR3 is made up of 13 amino acids. Germline lookup yields CDR1 ENHRY and CDR2 SYGVKD. V was clipped by 11 bases and J by 0 bases; unmatched bases: 6. The covered CDR3 bases are TGTGCCTCGGGACAGACGAACCAAGAGACC. It codes for CASGQTNQET. The full CDR3 protein reads CASGQTNQETQYF.

With regard to this clone: The CDR3 is cut off 3 residues early in the read; its end comes from the germline J gene. The chain combines TRBV20-1 with TRBJ2-3; D is possibly TRBD2 (6 bases). This CDR3 has 13 residues. The germline V gene has CDR1 DFQATT and CDR2 SNEGSKA (reference sequence). V shed 6 bases and J shed 6 bases, with 16 bases lying between them. CDR3 amino acids: CSAPGTDVDTQYF. The CDR3 bases that were read are TGCAGTGCCCCCGGGACTGATGTGGATACG.

About this clone itself: Read coverage stops 3 residues before the CDR3 terminus; the germline J gene supplies the remainder. This chain uses TRBV20-1 with TRBJ2-3; 7 nucleotides match TRBD1. The germline gives CDR1 DFQATT, CDR2 SNEGSKA (reference sequence). The CDR3 loop spans 14 amino acids. Partial CDR3 DNA: TGCAGTGCTAGAGATCCTACAGGGGTAGAGACG. It encodes CSARDPTGVET. The full CDR3 protein is CSARDPTGVETQYF.